This T cell receptor beta chain was observed in a study of T cell responses to AZD1222 COVID-19 vaccine. J gave up 8 bases and V 5 bases, and 11 bases lay outside the gene matches. The length of the CDR3 is 14 residues. CDR1 and CDR2 (germline): LNHDA, SQIVND (reference sequence). Method: immunoSEQ multiplex PCR; TCRdb's copy keeps in-frame clones and lacks some. This sample carries fewer than 200,000 clones, almost 95% of them seen once, and the ten largest clones take 8.5% to 12%. This chain links TRBV19 with TRBJ1-2; the match to TRBD1 covers 7 bases. The sequencing used peripheral blood, collected on day 0 of AZD1222 vaccination. The clonotype originates from an adult in good health. The CDR3 loop is CASSPSTGVGGYTF. In nucleotides, the CDR3 is TGTGCCAGTAGTCCGAGCACAGGGGTAGGCGGCTACACCTTC.